Listed here are 3 T cell receptor beta chains from one sample, sequenced in a study of spatial heterogeneity in lung cancer. The time point here: sample taken at primary tumor resection. Unsorted whole RNA of tumor, nontumor lung or frozen PBMC was sequenced. MiXCR, run by TCRdb on the 5' RACE reads, gives a single entry per CDR3 protein. The sample includes about 38,000 distinct CDR3 sequences, 5.2% of them seen just once. The sequencing here drew on PBMCs, taken at surgery. Receptors were obtained from a female donor with early-stage non-small cell lung cancer.

This clonotype has ten or more counts. This chain joins TRBV4-1 and TRBJ2-3; D possibly corresponds to TRBD2 (5 bases). The CDR3 is made up of 12 amino acids. V was cut by 1 base and J by 10 bases, with 9 bases left in between. Germline CDR1 and CDR2: MGHRA and YSYEKL. CDR3 sequence: CASSQGGEAQYF. CDR3 DNA: TGCGCCAGCAGCCAAGGGGGAGAGGCGCAGTATTTT.

This chain joins TRBV5-6 and TRBJ1-6; no clear D gene. The CDR3 is 14 residues long. Trimming took off 2 bases at V and 8 bases at J, with 11 bases between the two ends. Germline CDR1 SGHDT, CDR2 YYEEEE. The CDR3 coding sequence is TGTGCCAGCAGCTTACGGGGAATTGATTCACCCCTCCACTTT. It specifies CASSLRGIDSPLHF.

This clonotype has at least ten counts. The chain carries TRBV6-5 and TRBJ2-5; D is possibly TRBD1 (6 bases). Germline-derived CDR1 and CDR2 are MNHEY and SVGAGI. The V and J ends lost 6 bases and 7 bases respectively, with 18 bases between them. CDR3 length: 14 amino acids. The CDR3: CASSQGTSVGTQYF. The CDR3 region has the DNA TGTGCCAGCAGCCAGGGGACCTCCGTGGGGACCCAGTACTTC.